These 25 T cell receptor beta chains share one sample of origin, sequenced in a study of cytomegalovirus exposure and HLA in healthy donors. Primers included in the PCR were 60 Vbeta and 13 Jbeta primers. The assay was immunoSEQ multiplex PCR, and TCRdb's table has in-frame clones only and misses some. This table holds 150,000 or so clones, around 80% found once. The source material was PBMCs. The receptors shown here come from a man between 18 and 35 years old in good health and CMV-seropositive.

The chain links TRBV28 to TRBJ2-5; 7 positions agree with TRBD2. Per the germline V gene, CDR1 is MDHEN and CDR2 is SYDVKM. This CDR3 contains 12 residues. J gave up 6 bases and V 11 bases, and 9 bases lay outside the gene matches. The CDR3 loop is CAAARELKTQYF. The CDR3, as DNA: TGTGCCGCGGCGCGGGAGCTAAAGACCCAGTACTTC.

The CDR3 protein is CASVSRQGVGGTEAFF. The CDR3 coding sequence is TGTGCCAGCGTATCACGACAGGGGGTGGGTGGTACTGAAGCTTTCTTT. V usage is TRBV27 and J usage is TRBJ1-1, with TRBD1 matching over 9 bases. There are 16 residues in the CDR3. Looked up from germline, CDR1 is MNHEY and CDR2 is SMNVEV (reference sequence). J lost 5 bases, V lost 8 bases, and 15 bases had no gene match.

The rearrangement uses TRBV30 and TRBJ2-5; D gene unclear. The tail of the sequence fits TRBJ2-7 better, so the J call may be wrong. Germline V gene sequence: CDR1 GTSNPN, CDR2 SVGIG (reference sequence). The CDR3 runs to 15 residues. The CDR3 DNA follows: TGTGCCTGGAGTTTCGGAGTCCTCCAATCCTACGAGCAGTACTTC. It codes for CAWSFGVLQSYEQYF.

V and J are TRBV10-2 and TRBJ2-1; 8 bases are shared with TRBD2. Trimming removed 10 bases from V and 6 bases from J; junction bases left unmatched: 11. Germline assignment: CDR1 WSHSY and CDR2 SAAADI. This CDR3 region has 14 residues. The CDR3 sequence is CATQTGLDPNEQFF. The DNA for the CDR3 is TGCGCCACCCAAACGGGACTAGATCCCAATGAGCAGTTCTTC.

The rearrangement joins TRBV19 to TRBJ2-2, with TRBD1 matching over 11 bases. V was clipped by 7 bases and J by 6 bases; unmatched bases: 7. The CDR3 is 15 residues long. Germline CDR1 is LNHDA and CDR2 is SQIVND (reference sequence). CDR3 sequence (DNA): TGTGCCAGTAACGTGGGACAGGGGGTCGCCGGGGAGCTGTTTTTT. Its translation: CASNVGQGVAGELFF.

This clone occurred once. This CDR3 reads CASSPLEGADTQYF. The CDR3 coding sequence is TGTGCCAGCTCACCATTAGAGGGGGCAGATACGCAGTATTTT. The genes are TRBV18 and TRBJ2-3, with D perhaps TRBD1 (6 bases). The length of the CDR3 is 14 residues. Per the germline V gene, CDR1 is KGHSH and CDR2 is LQKENI. V lost 2 bases to trimming and J lost 4 bases, with 10 bases between them.

The chain joins TRBV7-9 to TRBJ2-7; D perhaps matches TRBD2 (5 bases). The V and J ends lost 6 bases and 5 bases respectively, with 11 bases between them. Germline V gives CDR1 SEHNR, CDR2 FQNEAQ (reference sequence). The CDR3 is 12 residues long. In DNA form, the CDR3 reads TGTGCCAGCAGTCTTACGGGGAACGAGCAGTACTTC. Amino acid sequence: CASSLTGNEQYF.

V usage is TRBV6-1 and J usage is TRBJ2-3; TRBD2 agrees at 7 bases. J lost 4 bases, V lost 7 bases, and 11 bases had no gene match. The length of the CDR3 is 15 residues. Germline V gene data show CDR1 as MNHNS and CDR2 as SASEGT. The CDR3: CASTKGLAVSDTQYF. The DNA of the CDR3 is TGTGCCAGCACCAAAGGGCTAGCGGTTTCAGATACGCAGTATTTT.

This clone turned up a few times. The chain links TRBV19 to TRBJ1-2; D not resolved. The germline V gene encodes CDR1 LNHDA and CDR2 SQIVND (reference sequence). This CDR3 is built from 16 residues. Trimming pared 3 bases from V and 1 base from J, leaving 15 bases between. In DNA form, the CDR3 reads TGTGCCAGTAGTATGCGGTTATCGGGATTTAACTATGGCTACACCTTC. Its protein is CASSMRLSGFNYGYTF.

The chain joins TRBV28 to TRBJ1-3, with a possible D match to TRBD1 (6 bases). V was cut by 7 bases and J by 2 bases, with 12 bases left in between. Germline CDR1 MDHEN, CDR2 SYDVKM. CDR3 length equals 14 residues. In DNA, the CDR3 is TGTGCCAGCATCCGTGCAGGGGCTGGAAACACCATATATTTT. Amino acids: CASIRAGAGNTIYF.

The J gene is TRBJ1-6, the V gene TRBV28; 8 nucleotides align to TRBD1. Germline-derived CDR1 and CDR2 are MDHEN and SYDVKM. After removal of 5 bases from V and 7 bases from J, the junction contained 4 bases not matched to a gene. The CDR3 spans 14 residues. CDR3 residues: CASSGTGKNSPLHF. The CDR3 nucleotides read TGTGCCAGCAGTGGGACAGGCAAAAATTCACCCCTCCACTTT. The full variable domain, completed using reference TRBV28 and TRBJ1-6, is DVKVTQSSRYLVKRTGEKVFLECVQDMDHENMFWYRQDPGLGLRLIYFSYDVKMKEKGDIPEGYSVSREKKERFSLILESASTNQTSMYLCASSGTGKNSPLHFGNGTRLTVT.

This clone was seen only a few times. This chain uses TRBV5-1 with TRBJ2-6; 7 bases align to TRBD1. This CDR3 region has 18 residues. The germline CDR1 and CDR2 sequences are SGHRS and YFSETQ. With V trimmed by 4 bases and J by 0 bases, 10 bases remained unmatched. This CDR3 reads CASSGYRGFSSGANVLTF. Written as DNA, the CDR3 is TGCGCCAGCAGCGGTTACAGGGGATTCAGCTCTGGGGCCAACGTCCTGACTTTC.

The V and J genes are TRBV28 and TRBJ1-3; D is uncertain. Trimming removed 9 bases at V and 5 bases at J, with 14 bases between. The germline gives CDR1 MDHEN, CDR2 SYDVKM. The CDR3 has 13 residues. This CDR3 is CASKEWLRNTIYF. CDR3 sequence (DNA): TGTGCCAGTAAAGAATGGCTCAGAAACACCATATATTTT.

This clone was recorded only once. The chain links TRBV5-1 to TRBJ2-7; D is uncertain. This CDR3 has 14 residues. Trimming cost V 1 base and J 5 bases, with 13 bases left between them. Germline loops: CDR1 SGHRS, CDR2 YFSETQ. The CDR3 protein is CASSLSLVDNEQYF. As DNA, the CDR3 is TGCGCCAGCAGCTTGTCCCTAGTTGATAACGAGCAGTACTTC.

CDR3 sequence: CASKIGDSSYNEQFF. The CDR3 bases are TGCGCCAGCAAAATAGGGGACTCGTCCTACAATGAGCAGTTCTTC. The genes are TRBV10-1 and TRBJ2-1; TRBD2 might be the D (6 bases). The V and J ends lost 7 bases and 1 base respectively, with 14 bases between them. CDR1 WNHNN and CDR2 SYGVQD come from the germline V gene (reference sequence). The CDR3 sequence is 15 residues long.

The gene calls are TRBV9 and TRBJ1-1; D remains unclear. V was trimmed by 4 bases and J by 1 base, leaving 14 bases between them. This CDR3 comprises 15 residues. The germline V gene encodes CDR1 SGDLS and CDR2 YYNGEE. The CDR3 loop reads CASSPGLRGNTEAFF. The DNA of the CDR3 is TGTGCCAGCAGCCCCGGGCTCCGGGGGAACACTGAAGCTTTCTTT.

The chain is built from TRBV11-2 and TRBJ2-5; TRBD2 matches 13 bases. Germline CDR1 SGHAT, CDR2 FQNNGV. Trimming cost V 1 base and J 5 bases; bases outside gene matches: 4. This CDR3 has 16 amino acids. The DNA of the CDR3 is TGTGCCAGCAGCTTAGGGACTAGCGGGAGATGGGAGACCCAGTACTTC. Translated: CASSLGTSGRWETQYF.

The chain carries TRBV11-2 and TRBJ1-4; D is unclear. CDR3 length: 13 residues. Germline CDR1 SGHAT, CDR2 FQNNGV. V dropped 5 bases and J dropped 2 bases, with 6 bases sitting between them. CDR3: CASSLSTNEKLFF. CDR3 sequence (DNA): TGTGCCAGCAGCCTGAGTACTAATGAAAAACTGTTTTTT.

The J gene is TRBJ1-6, the V gene TRBV30; TRBD1 matches 9 bases. The CDR3 is made up of 14 amino acids. V was pared by 3 bases and J by 6 bases, with 3 bases of the junction left unmatched. Germline V lookup: CDR1 GTSNPN, CDR2 SVGIG (reference sequence). Here the CDR3 DNA reads TGTGCCTGGAGCTCGACAGGGGGTAATTCACCCCTCCACTTT. This codes for CAWSSTGGNSPLHF.

This clone occurred once. The chain couples TRBV7-9 to TRBJ1-1; D is possibly TRBD1 (5 bases). Deletions cut 4 bases from V and 10 bases from J, with 13 bases between. Germline CDR1 SEHNR, CDR2 FQNEAQ (reference sequence). The CDR3 loop spans 12 amino acids. Here the CDR3 reads CASSSTDIVAFF. In nucleotides, the CDR3 is TGTGCCAGCAGCTCCACGGACATAGTAGCTTTCTTT.

The genes are TRBV11-3 and TRBJ2-5, with TRBD2 identical over 7 bases. J was trimmed by 4 bases and V by 3 bases; bases with no gene match: 11. Germline CDR1 is SGHNT and CDR2 is YENEEA. The CDR3 extends over 16 amino acids. CDR3 sequence reads: CASSFQAGIFRETQYF. CDR3 nucleotide sequence: TGTGCCAGCAGCTTTCAAGCGGGAATCTTTAGAGAGACCCAGTACTTC.

V usage is TRBV29-1 and J usage is TRBJ2-7; 9 nucleotides match TRBD2. V trimming: 7 bases; J trimming: 4 bases; junction bases outside the gene matches: 14. The CDR3 sequence is 15 residues long. CDR1 and CDR2 (germline): SQVTM, ANQGSEA. CDR3 in amino acids: CSAFSLGGRGYEQYF. The CDR3 DNA is TGCAGCGCTTTTTCCCTCGGCGGGAGGGGGTACGAGCAGTACTTC.

CDR3 DNA sequence: TGTGCCAGCAGTTTATCGACAGGGTCGCTTGAAGCTTTCTTT. Residues: CASSLSTGSLEAFF. The V and J genes are TRBV27 and TRBJ1-1; 7 nucleotides line up with TRBD1. Germline V gene sequence: CDR1 MNHEY, CDR2 SMNVEV (reference sequence). The trim removed 0 bases at V and 7 bases at J, leaving 5 bases unmatched. The CDR3 contains 14 residues.

The chain carries TRBV9 and TRBJ2-3, with TRBD2 matching over 7 bases. The V gene's germline CDR1 is SGDLS and CDR2 YYNGEE. V shed 3 bases and J 2 bases; nucleotides not matched to a gene: 3. CDR3 size: 14 residues. The CDR3 reads CASSARLATDTQYF. DNA of the CDR3: TGTGCCAGCAGCGCCCGACTAGCCACAGATACGCAGTATTTT.

V is TRBV6-6 and J is TRBJ1-5, with D possibly TRBD1 on 5 matching bases. In germline, CDR1 is MNHNY, CDR2 SVGAGI (reference sequence). This CDR3 has 16 amino acids. V lost 0 bases, J lost 0 bases, and 9 bases lay in between. The CDR3 is CASSYSKGYSNQPQHF. The CDR3 DNA follows: TGTGCCAGCAGTTACTCGAAGGGGTATAGCAATCAGCCCCAGCATTTT.